A single sample is the source of the 14 T cell receptor beta chains below, sequenced in a study of OX40 agonist ivuxolimab in advanced cancers. Sequenced by immunoSEQ multiplex PCR; TCRdb stores in-frame clones only, minus some. The sample carries 20,000 to 25,000 clones, roughly 70% recorded once. The specimen comprised CD4+ or CD8+ T cells sorted from blood, sampled in a trial of the OX40 agonist ivuxolimab. These receptors originate from an adult with an advanced solid tumor such as melanoma, head and neck, liver or kidney cancer.

The J gene is TRBJ2-7, the V gene TRBV7-9; D may be TRBD1 or TRBD2 (5 bases each). CDR3 length: 13 amino acids. CDR1 and CDR2 from the germline V gene are SEHNR and FQNEAQ (reference sequence). The V gene lost 2 bases and the J gene lost 5 bases, with 10 bases spanning the gap. As DNA, the CDR3 is TGTGCCAGCAGCTTACAGGGAGAGAACGAGCAGTACTTC. Protein: CASSLQGENEQYF.

This clone is a singleton in its sample. The rearrangement uses TRBV9 and TRBJ2-1; TRBD1 agrees at 7 bases. The V segment lost 0 bases and the J segment 13 bases; nucleotides outside the gene matches: 7. The CDR3 has 13 amino acids. Germline lookup yields CDR1 SGDLS and CDR2 YYNGEE. The CDR3 here is CASSVGGGWEQFF. CDR3 coding DNA: TGTGCCAGCAGCGTAGGAGGGGGCTGGGAACAGTTCTTC. Filled out from reference TRBV9 and TRBJ2-1, the complete variable domain reads DSGVTQTPKHLITATGQRVTLRCSPRSGDLSVYWYQQSLDQGLQFLIQYYNGEERAKGNILERFSAQQFPDLHSELNLSSLELGDSALYFCASSVGGGWEQFFGPGTRLTVL.

J is TRBJ2-3 and V is TRBV11-3; 8 bases align to TRBD1. Looked up from germline, CDR1 is SGHNT and CDR2 is YENEEA. J lost 0 bases, V lost 5 bases, and 7 bases had no gene match. The CDR3 loop spans 16 amino acids. The CDR3 nucleotides read TGTGCCAGCAGCCAGGGGGCTGGCTCGAGCACAGATACGCAGTATTTT. Translated: CASSQGAGSSTDTQYF.

This clone was observed once. The rearrangement uses TRBV2 and TRBJ2-1, with D maybe TRBD2 (5 bases). The germline V gene encodes CDR1 SNHLY and CDR2 FYNNEI. V lost 6 bases to trimming and J lost 2 bases, with 8 bases between them. The CDR3 consists of 13 residues. The CDR3 nucleotides are TGTGCCAGCAGGTTGGGAGCCTACAATGAGCAGTTCTTC. This encodes CASRLGAYNEQFF.

This clone came up once. This chain uses TRBV10-3 with TRBJ1-2; no clear D gene. CDR3 length: 13 residues. V was clipped by 4 bases and J by 2 bases, with 8 bases between them. Germline CDR1 reads ENHRY; CDR2 reads SYGVKD. CDR3 residues: CAISVKQNYGYTF. The CDR3 region has the DNA TGTGCCATCAGTGTAAAACAGAACTATGGCTACACCTTC.

V usage is TRBV4-3 and J usage is TRBJ2-3; TRBD2 might be the D (5 bases). The V gene's germline CDR1 is LGHNA and CDR2 YSLEER. Trimming stripped 2 bases from V and 2 bases from J, with 11 bases between. The CDR3 is made up of 15 amino acids. Here the CDR3 DNA reads TGCGCCAGCAGCCAAACCGGGGTGAACACAGATACGCAGTATTTT. Translation: CASSQTGVNTDTQYF.

This chain joins TRBV11-2 and TRBJ1-1; D unclear. Trimming took 3 bases from V and 4 from J, leaving 9 bases between them. This CDR3 has 13 amino acids. Germline V gene sequence: CDR1 SGHAT, CDR2 FQNNGV. The CDR3 nucleotides read TGTGCCAGCAGCTTCCCGGGAGGCACTGAAGCTTTCTTT. It translates to CASSFPGGTEAFF.

This clone was seen only a few times. V usage is TRBV6-1 and J usage is TRBJ1-2; D not certain. The germline V gene has CDR1 MNHNS and CDR2 SASEGT. The CDR3 extends over 15 amino acids. V lost 7 bases, J lost 4 bases, and 19 bases lay in between. The CDR3 here is CASTPGAGRGYGYTF. The CDR3 bases are TGTGCCAGCACCCCGGGAGCCGGACGGGGCTATGGCTACACCTTC.

As to this clone: A read error may explain this, as a much larger clone is one base away. The chain is built from TRBV7-9 and TRBJ1-2; TRBD1 is a possible D gene (5 bases). CDR1 is SEHNR, CDR2 FQNEAQ, per germline (reference sequence). The CDR3 extends over 14 amino acids. The CDR3 bases are TGTGCCAGCAGCTTAGGGGCCAGGGTGGATGGCTGCACCTTC. Protein product: CASSLGARVDGCTF.

This chain uses TRBV9 with TRBJ1-3; D is undetermined. There are 13 residues in the CDR3. Between the trimmed V and J ends, which lost 6 bases and 4 bases, there was a span of 11 bases. CDR1 is SGDLS and CDR2 is YYNGEE in the germline V gene. The CDR3: CASNPLGGNTIYF. CDR3 bases: TGTGCCAGCAACCCCCTAGGCGGAAACACCATATATTTT.

This rearrangement joins TRBV6-5 to TRBJ2-5; no clear D gene. Germline V gene sequence: CDR1 MNHEY, CDR2 SVGAGI. This CDR3 spans 15 amino acids. Trimming cost V 6 bases and J 2 bases, with 16 bases left between them. DNA for the CDR3: TGTGCCAGCAGAACTTTTAGCTTCCGACAAGAGACCCAGTACTTC. This codes for CASRTFSFRQETQYF.

The V call is TRBV27, the J call TRBJ1-5; D uncertain. In germline, CDR1 is MNHEY, CDR2 SMNVEV (reference sequence). Trimming removed 5 bases at V and 0 bases at J, with 8 bases between. CDR3 length: 14 amino acids. The CDR3 region is CASSGYGSNQPQHF. The CDR3 nucleotides read TGTGCCAGCAGTGGGTACGGTAGCAATCAGCCCCAGCATTTT.

V usage is TRBV7-9 and J usage is TRBJ1-4; TRBD1 matches 7 bases. V dropped 4 bases and J dropped 1; count of bases not matched to a gene: 6. Germline CDR1 SEHNR, CDR2 FQNEAQ (reference sequence). This CDR3 is 16 amino acids long. CDR3 loop: CASSSLRQGTNEKLFF. The CDR3 bases are TGTGCCAGCAGCTCTTTACGACAGGGAACTAATGAAAAACTGTTTTTT.

V is TRBV4-1 and J is TRBJ1-2; D is uncertain. Germline CDR1 is MGHRA and CDR2 is YSYEKL. The CDR3 covers 14 residues. V dropped 4 bases and J dropped 0 bases, with 9 bases sitting between them. The DNA of the CDR3 is TGCGCCAGCAGCCTACGGGGAGCTAACTATGGCTACACCTTC. Translated: CASSLRGANYGYTF.